This passage covers 6 T cell receptor beta chains from one sample sequenced in a study of shared clonotypes between healthy human individuals (dated by TCRdb to 2018 to 2021). The library was built by means of the immunoSEQ multiplex PCR assay. As stored in TCRdb, this immuneACCESS dataset retains in-frame rearrangements with V and J assigned. A fraction of the clones does not appear; measured against another copy, unresolved V genes explain less than half of the discrepancy, and the remainder lacks a known reason. In this sample the table shows approximately 2.4 million clones, approximately 94% of which occur a single time. Around 0.13% of the sample rests with the top ten. The specimen was naive CD4+ T cells sorted from blood. In the paper's terms, the cell subset or site label means: CD45RA+ positively selected. These receptors all come from a young man in good health.

The gene calls are TRBV5-1 and TRBJ1-1, with D possibly TRBD1 on 5 matching bases. V was shortened by 0 bases and J by 2 bases, with 11 bases between the two germline ends. The CDR3 has 15 amino acids. Germline V gene lookup returns CDR1 SGHRS and CDR2 YFSETQ. Here the CDR3 reads CASSLANRPNTEAFF. The DNA of the CDR3 is TGCGCCAGCAGCTTGGCCAACAGGCCCAACACTGAAGCTTTCTTT.

This chain uses TRBV10-3 with TRBJ2-5, with D perhaps assigned TRBD1 or TRBD2 (7 bases each). This CDR3 comprises 14 residues. Germline loops: CDR1 ENHRY, CDR2 SYGVKD. Trimming took 5 bases from V and 5 from J, leaving 15 bases between them. CDR3 DNA sequence: TGTGCCATCAGTCAGACAGGGAGGGAGGAGACCCAGTACTTC. Its protein product is CAISQTGREETQYF.

A word on this clone: This sample also contains other DNA sequences that code for the same CDR3. This rearrangement joins TRBV7-9 to TRBJ2-2, with D perhaps TRBD1 (5 bases). CDR3 length equals 15 residues. V lost 2 bases and J lost 0, with 7 bases in between. Germline V gives CDR1 SEHNR, CDR2 FQNEAQ (reference sequence). The DNA of the CDR3 is TGTGCCAGCAGCTTAAGGGGTCCGAACACCGGGGAGCTGTTTTTT. This codes for CASSLRGPNTGELFF.

This clone appeared once. The V and J genes are TRBV2 and TRBJ1-5; 8 bases map to TRBD1. Germline V gene data show CDR1 as SNHLY and CDR2 as FYNNEI. The CDR3 is 13 amino acids. Unmatched junction bases numbered 6, after V lost 11 bases and J lost 3 bases. The CDR3 is CACRGQDNQPQHF. The CDR3 coding sequence is TGTGCCTGTAGGGGACAGGACAATCAGCCCCAGCATTTT.

This chain uses TRBV29-1 with TRBJ2-1; weak D call: TRBD2 (6 bases). The CDR3 runs 14 residues. V was pared by 6 bases and J by 0 bases, with 12 bases between. The germline CDR1 and CDR2 sequences are SQVTM and ANQGSEA. The CDR3 region has the DNA TGCAGCGTCGAACCCGGGAGCTCCTACAATGAGCAGTTCTTC. This codes for CSVEPGSSYNEQFF.

The chain joins TRBV7-2 to TRBJ1-2; 8 bases match TRBD1. Germline values: CDR1 SGHTA, CDR2 FQGNSA. The CDR3 totals 13 residues. Unmatched junction bases numbered 4, after V lost 7 bases and J lost 3 bases. CDR3 DNA sequence: TGTGCCAGCACCAAGGGACAGGACTATGGCTACACCTTC. It translates to CASTKGQDYGYTF.